These 19 T cell receptor beta chains share one sample of origin, sequenced in a study of cytomegalovirus exposure and HLA in healthy donors. 13 Jbeta primers and 60 Vbeta primers were used for the PCR. Repertoires were generated with immunoSEQ multiplex PCR, while TCRdb's copy carries only in-frame clones and drops some. The table records 170,000 or so clones, under 85% of them present only once. Sequencing input: PBMCs. Source of these receptors: a man aged 50-59 years in good health and CMV-seronegative.

The V call is TRBV10-1, the J call TRBJ1-3; 7 nucleotides match TRBD1. CDR1 WNHNN and CDR2 SYGVQD come from the germline V gene (reference sequence). The J segment lost 0 bases and the V segment lost 4 bases, leaving 6 bases of the junction unmatched. The CDR3 is 16 residues long. DNA of the CDR3: TGCGCCAGCAGTGCCCCAACAGGGGTCTCTGGAAACACCATATATTTT. Translated, it gives CASSAPTGVSGNTIYF.

The genes are TRBV7-8 and TRBJ2-7, with 10 positions matching TRBD2. Germline V lookup: CDR1 SGHVS, CDR2 FQNEAQ. V was clipped by 2 bases and J by 7 bases; unmatched bases: 8. This CDR3 has 15 amino acids. The CDR3 nucleotides read TGTGCCAGCAGCTTATTCCTAGCGGGGGCGGGTGAGCAGTACTTC. It is translated as CASSLFLAGAGEQYF.

The chain combines TRBV27 with TRBJ2-1; TRBD1 aligns across 7 bases. The germline V gene encodes CDR1 MNHEY and CDR2 SMNVEV (reference sequence). The CDR3 sequence is 15 residues long. After removal of 4 bases from V and 1 base from J, the junction contained 4 bases not matched to a gene. The CDR3 DNA is TGTGCCAGCAGTTCCAACAGGGGTTCCTACAATGAGCAGTTCTTC. Protein sequence: CASSSNRGSYNEQFF.

This chain links TRBV18 with TRBJ2-1; tentatively, D is TRBD1 (6 bases). The germline V gene has CDR1 KGHSH and CDR2 LQKENI. Between the trimmed V and J ends, which lost 4 bases and 6 bases, there was a span of 13 bases. The CDR3 consists of 14 residues. The CDR3 loop is CASSRQDIPNEQFF. Here the CDR3 DNA reads TGTGCCAGCTCACGACAGGACATTCCCAATGAGCAGTTCTTC. Supplemented by reference TRBV18 and TRBJ2-1, the full variable domain reads NAGVMQNPRHLVRRRGQEARLRCSPMKGHSHVYWYRQLPEEGLKFMVYLQKENIIDESGMPKERFSAEFPKEGPSILRIQQVVRGDSAAYFCASSRQDIPNEQFFGPGTRLTVL.

The gene calls are TRBV7-2 and TRBJ2-7, with 9 nucleotides matching TRBD2. In germline, CDR1 is SGHTA, CDR2 FQGNSA. Unmatched junction bases numbered 5, after V lost 0 bases and J lost 8 bases. The length of the CDR3 is 14 residues. This chain's CDR3 is CASSLAREGRQQYF. CDR3 bases: TGTGCCAGCAGCTTAGCGCGGGAGGGCCGGCAGCAGTACTTC.

The chain recombines TRBV6-5 with TRBJ1-5; a weak D match, TRBD1 (6 bases). The V and J ends lost 6 bases and 7 bases respectively, with 13 bases between them. CDR1 and CDR2 from the germline V gene are MNHEY and SVGAGI. The CDR3 has 13 amino acids. CDR3: CASRVQGSQPQHF. The CDR3 DNA sequence: TGTGCCAGCAGGGTGCAGGGGAGCCAGCCCCAGCATTTT.

The rearrangement joins TRBV10-2 to TRBJ2-5; 9 bases align to TRBD2. The better agreement between TRBJ2-7 and the DNA end casts doubt on the J call. From germline, CDR1 is WSHSY and CDR2 SAAADI. CDR3 length: 15 amino acids. CDR3 region: CASSEGLANYYEQYF. In DNA form, the CDR3 reads TGCGCCAGCAGTGAGGGACTAGCGAACTACTACGAGCAGTACTTC.

The gene calls are TRBV7-8 and TRBJ2-7; 9 bases agree with TRBD2. V shed 8 bases, J shed 1 base, and the junction held 9 bases outside the gene matches. CDR1 and CDR2 (germline): SGHVS, FQNEAQ. The CDR3 spans 15 residues. As DNA, the CDR3 is TGTGCCAGCGCCGCGGGGCTAGCGGGGTCCTACGAGCAGTACTTC. Its protein is CASAAGLAGSYEQYF.

The chain employs TRBV23-1 and TRBJ2-5; 10 bases agree with TRBD1. TRBV23-1 is treated as an ORF (open reading frame) with a function not yet certain. V was pared by 3 bases and J by 11 bases, with 12 bases of the junction left unmatched. The CDR3 runs 15 residues. For the CDR3, the DNA is TGCGCCAGCAGTCACCGAAACGGACAGGGGGAAGAGCAGTACTTC. This encodes CASSHRNGQGEEQYF.

The chain couples TRBV14 to TRBJ2-3; TRBD2 matches 9 bases. The CDR3 consists of 17 residues. The V and J ends lost 0 bases and 1 base, in that order; junction bases with no gene match: 5. The germline CDR1 and CDR2 sequences are SGHDN and FVKESK. This CDR3 is CASSQDQRGAGTDTQYF. As DNA, the CDR3 is TGTGCCAGCAGCCAAGATCAGCGGGGGGCCGGCACAGATACGCAGTATTTT.

This CDR3 reads CASSLDWGTYEQYF. CDR3 coding DNA: TGTGCCAGCAGCTTGGACTGGGGAACCTACGAGCAGTACTTC. The J gene is TRBJ2-7, the V gene TRBV7-9, with a weak D call TRBD2 (5 bases). The CDR3 has 14 amino acids. V was trimmed by 3 bases and J by 2 bases, leaving 11 bases between them. The germline CDR1 and CDR2 sequences are SEHNR and FQNEAQ (reference sequence). Based on the CDR3 plus reference TRBV7-9 and TRBJ2-7, the full variable domain is DTGVSQNPRHKITKRGQNVTFRCDPISEHNRLYWYRQTLGQGPEFLTYFQNEAQLEKSRLLSDRFSAERPKGSFSTLEIQRTEQGDSAMYLCASSLDWGTYEQYFGPGTRLTVT.

This chain links TRBV6-5 with TRBJ1-1; 8 bases line up with TRBD1. Germline V lookup: CDR1 MNHEY, CDR2 SVGAGI. V lost 0 bases and J lost 4; bases outside the gene matches: 7. The CDR3 has 16 residues. The CDR3 is CASSYSKVRGLTEAFF. The CDR3 DNA follows: TGTGCCAGCAGTTACTCGAAGGTCAGGGGGCTCACTGAAGCTTTCTTT.

The rearrangement joins TRBV18 to TRBJ2-1; 7 bases are shared with TRBD1. The J segment lost 4 bases and the V segment lost 4 bases, leaving 10 bases of the junction unmatched. CDR3 length: 16 amino acids. Per the germline V gene, CDR1 is KGHSH and CDR2 is LQKENI. CDR3 residues: CASSLLTGTVYNEQFF. The CDR3 bases are TGTGCCAGCTCACTACTGACAGGGACGGTTTACAATGAGCAGTTCTTC.

The CDR3 DNA is TGTGCCAGCAGCTTTCGGTTTGGACAGGGAGTATGGAATGAGCAGTTCTTC. Translation gives CASSFRFGQGVWNEQFF. The chain links TRBV7-2 to TRBJ2-1, with 8 bases aligning to TRBD1. Germline CDR1 reads SGHTA; CDR2 reads FQGNSA. The CDR3 is 17 amino acids. J lost 7 bases, V lost 3 bases, and 14 bases had no gene match. Using reference TRBV7-2 and TRBJ2-1 for the parts outside the CDR3, the full variable domain is GAGVSQSPSNKVTEKGKDVELRCDPISGHTALYWYRQSLGQGLEFLIYFQGNSAPDKSGLPSDRFSAERTGGSVSTLTIQRTQQEDSAVYLCASSFRFGQGVWNEQFFGPGTRLTVL.

V gene TRBV4-1 combines with J gene TRBJ1-4; 9 nucleotides align to TRBD1. V shed 0 bases and J 7 bases; nucleotides not matched to a gene: 6. Germline V gene sequence: CDR1 MGHRA, CDR2 YSYEKL. CDR3 size: 16 residues. This CDR3 is CASSQDPGTGSEKLFF. Written as DNA, the CDR3 is TGCGCCAGCAGCCAAGACCCCGGGACAGGGAGTGAAAAACTGTTTTTT.

The chain links TRBV7-3 to TRBJ2-7; D may be TRBD2 (6 bases). There are 13 residues in the CDR3. Trimming removed 3 bases from V and 5 bases from J, with 11 bases in between. The germline V gene encodes CDR1 SGHTA and CDR2 FQGTGA. The CDR3 spells CASSFARLDEQYF. CDR3 nucleotides: TGTGCCAGCAGCTTCGCTAGACTAGACGAGCAGTACTTC.

The rearrangement links TRBV6-5 to TRBJ2-7; tentative D call: TRBD2 (6 bases). V shed 2 bases and J shed 4 bases, with 9 bases lying between them. The CDR3 totals 13 residues. The germline V gene encodes CDR1 MNHEY and CDR2 SVGAGI. Here the CDR3 reads CASSYEGRYEQYF. CDR3 bases: TGTGCCAGCAGTTACGAGGGGAGGTACGAGCAGTACTTC.

CDR3 in DNA: TGCGCCAGCAGCTTCCAGGGTTCGAATGAGCAGTTCTTC. Its translation: CASSFQGSNEQFF. The V and J genes are TRBV5-1 and TRBJ2-1, with D possibly matching TRBD1 (5 bases). V lost 2 bases to trimming and J lost 7 bases, with 10 bases between them. The V gene's germline CDR1 is SGHRS and CDR2 YFSETQ. The CDR3 contains 13 residues.

The chain carries TRBV27 and TRBJ2-1; D gene ambiguous. From germline, CDR1 is MNHEY and CDR2 SMNVEV (reference sequence). The CDR3 is 13 residues long. The V end lost 3 bases, the J end lost 4 bases, and 7 bases lay between the germline ends. The CDR3 spells CASSFSVYNEQFF. CDR3 nucleotides: TGTGCCAGCAGTTTCTCTGTATACAATGAGCAGTTCTTC.